The T cell receptor beta chain under discussion was sequenced for a study of human T cells and chemical hapten exposure. TCRdb passed the RACE reads through MiXCR, listing each CDR3 protein once. The data hold around 50,000 distinct CDR3 sequences, with around 9.3% observed a single time. This clonotype was counted many times. Germline-derived CDR1 and CDR2 are LNHDA and SQIVND (reference sequence). The CDR3 loop spans 14 amino acids. Trimming cost V 3 bases and J 3 bases, with 9 bases left between them. Time point: patch test 1, 2 weeks after DPC sensitization. Treatment in this sample: therapeutic diphenylcyclopropenone sensitization with weekly scalp DPC.

The chain is built from TRBV19 and TRBJ2-1; D not resolved. This sample comprised whole blood, obtained in connection with sensitization to the hapten diphenylcyclopropenone (DPC). The sequence derives from a woman aged 50 to 65 with alopecia areata. Some clones in this sample may be carry-over from other donors' samples. CDR3 DNA: TGTGCCAGTAGTATCGGGCTAAACTACAATGAGCAGTTCTTC. This encodes CASSIGLNYNEQFF.